These 9 T cell receptor beta chains came from one sample sequenced in a study of read filtering for tumor transcriptome and immune sequencing. The library was built from about 400 ng RNA with molecular barcoded adaptors for alpha/delta and beta/gamma chains. TCRdb itself ran the reads through MiXCR, one entry per CDR3 protein. The data hold tens of thousands of distinct CDR3 sequences, with around a fifth observed a single time. Sequenced material: a population of CD138-negative cells sorted from bone marrow. The receptors derive from a donor older than 35 with multiple myeloma.

This chain joins TRBV29-1 and TRBJ2-3; D may be TRBD1 (5 bases). Germline CDR1 and CDR2: SQVTM and ANQGSEA. Trimming shortened V by 6 bases and J by 2 bases, and 15 bases separated the two germline ends. This CDR3 has 14 residues. Here the CDR3 reads CSVSWGGNTDTQYF. The CDR3 region has the DNA TGCAGCGTGAGTTGGGGCGGTAACACAGATACGCAGTATTTT.

This clonotype was recorded many times. V gene TRBV6-2 or TRBV6-3 combines with J gene TRBJ2-2; D perhaps matches TRBD1 (6 bases). CDR1 and CDR2 (germline): MNHEY, SVGEGT. The CDR3 length is 15 residues. The V gene lost 6 bases and the J gene lost 0 bases, with 11 bases spanning the gap. The CDR3 coding sequence is TGTGCCAGCAGAGTGGACAGCCCGAACACCGGGGAGCTGTTTTTT. Residues: CASRVDSPNTGELFF.

This clonotype was seen a handful of times. The junction shows a germline mismatch at one end, possibly a read error. The V call is TRBV7-7, the J call TRBJ2-3; D call uncertain. The V gene's germline CDR1 is SSHAT and CDR2 FNYEAQ (reference sequence). The CDR3 totals 14 residues. For the CDR3, the DNA is TGTGCTAGCAGCTTAGAGGCAGCCACAGATACGCAGTATTTT. Translation gives CASSLEAATDTQYF.

This clonotype has at least ten counts. CDR3 coding DNA: TGTGCCAGCAGTTTACTGGGTAGCGGGGGCCAGACCCAGTACTTC. Protein: CASSLLGSGGQTQYF. The J gene is TRBJ2-5, the V gene TRBV12-3 or TRBV12-4, with 9 bases identical to TRBD2. V trimming: 2 bases; J trimming: 6 bases; junction bases outside the gene matches: 7. The length of the CDR3 is 15 residues.

This clonotype was detected many times. The chain combines TRBV19 with TRBJ1-5; 9 bases line up with TRBD1. There are 16 residues in the CDR3. V dropped 5 bases and J dropped 3; count of bases not matched to a gene: 8. Germline V CDR1 and CDR2: LNHDA, SQIVND (reference sequence). The DNA of the CDR3 is TGTGCCAGTAGTCCCCGGGACAGGGCTTTCAATCAGCCCCAGCATTTT. Its translation: CASSPRDRAFNQPQHF.

This chain connects TRBV5-1 to TRBJ2-1, with 10 bases identical to TRBD2. J was trimmed by 9 bases and V by 6 bases; bases with no gene match: 12. CDR1 SGHRS and CDR2 YFSETQ come from the germline V gene. The CDR3 totals 15 residues. CDR3 sequence: CASTSRSGGAGEQFF. CDR3 in DNA: TGCGCCAGCACCAGTAGGAGCGGGGGGGCCGGTGAGCAGTTCTTC.

This clonotype occurred many times. The chain is built from TRBV2 and TRBJ2-1, with no clear D. V lost 6 bases, J lost 5 bases, and 5 bases lay in between. The CDR3 has 11 residues. The germline V gene has CDR1 SNHLY and CDR2 FYNNEI. CDR3 nucleotides: TGTGCCAGCAGAATAAACAATGAGCAGTTCTTC. The encoded protein is CASRINNEQFF.

This clonotype was counted once. A much larger clone lies one base from this, so it may be a read error. V and J are TRBV5-1 and TRBJ1-1, with no clear D. CDR3 length: 13 residues. CDR1 is SGHRS, CDR2 YFSETQ, per germline. V was trimmed by 0 bases and J by 7 bases, leaving 10 bases between them. The chain's CDR3 is CASSLEWIGEAFF. DNA of the CDR3: TGCGCCAGCAGCTTGGAGTGGATCGGTGAAGCTTTCTTT.

The rearrangement joins TRBV7-9 to TRBJ1-5; 7 bases match TRBD1. Germline CDR1 SEHNR, CDR2 FQNEAQ (reference sequence). The CDR3 has 14 amino acids. V lost 5 bases, J lost 2 bases, and 3 bases stayed unmatched. CDR3 sequence reads: CASSQGTGNQPQHF. CDR3 sequence (DNA): TGTGCCAGCAGCCAGGGGACAGGCAATCAGCCCCAGCATTTT.